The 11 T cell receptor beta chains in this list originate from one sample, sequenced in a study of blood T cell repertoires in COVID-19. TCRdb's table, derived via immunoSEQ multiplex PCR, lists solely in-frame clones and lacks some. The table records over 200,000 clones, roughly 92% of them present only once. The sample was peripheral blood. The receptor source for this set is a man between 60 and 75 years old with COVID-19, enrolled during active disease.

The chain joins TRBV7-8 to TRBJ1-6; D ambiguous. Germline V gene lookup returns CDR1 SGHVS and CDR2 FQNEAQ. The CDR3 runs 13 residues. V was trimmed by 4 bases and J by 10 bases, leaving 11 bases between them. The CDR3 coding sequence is TGTGCCAGCAGCTCCAGAAATCTGTCACCCCTCCACTTT. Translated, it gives CASSSRNLSPLHF.

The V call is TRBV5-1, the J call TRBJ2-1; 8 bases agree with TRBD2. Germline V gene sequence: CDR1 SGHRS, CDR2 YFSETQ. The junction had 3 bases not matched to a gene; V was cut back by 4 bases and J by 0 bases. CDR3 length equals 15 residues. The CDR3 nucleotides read TGCGCCAGCAGCCTTAGCGGGGACTCCTACAATGAGCAGTTCTTC. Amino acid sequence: CASSLSGDSYNEQFF.

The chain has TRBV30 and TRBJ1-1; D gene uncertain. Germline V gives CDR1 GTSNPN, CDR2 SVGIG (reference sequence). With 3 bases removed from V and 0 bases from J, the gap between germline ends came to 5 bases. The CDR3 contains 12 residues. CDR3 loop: CAWSAMNTEAFF. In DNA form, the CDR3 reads TGTGCCTGGAGCGCGATGAACACTGAAGCTTTCTTT.

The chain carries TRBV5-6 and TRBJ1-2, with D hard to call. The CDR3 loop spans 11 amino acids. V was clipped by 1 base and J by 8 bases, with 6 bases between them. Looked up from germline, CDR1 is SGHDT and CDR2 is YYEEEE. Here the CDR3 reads CASSLSRGYTF. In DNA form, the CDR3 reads TGTGCCAGCAGCTTGAGTCGGGGCTACACCTTC.

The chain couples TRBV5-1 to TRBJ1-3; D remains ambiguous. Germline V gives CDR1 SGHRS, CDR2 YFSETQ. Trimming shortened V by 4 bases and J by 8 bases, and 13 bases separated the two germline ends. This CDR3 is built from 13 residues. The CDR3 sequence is CASSPQERDTIYF. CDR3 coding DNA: TGCGCCAGCAGCCCTCAGGAGAGGGACACCATATATTTT.

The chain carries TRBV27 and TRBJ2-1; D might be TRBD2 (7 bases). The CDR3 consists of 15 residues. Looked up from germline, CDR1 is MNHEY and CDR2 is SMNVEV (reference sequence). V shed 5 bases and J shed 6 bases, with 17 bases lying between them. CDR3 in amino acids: CASSRPLRGLNEQFF. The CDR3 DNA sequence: TGTGCCAGCAGTCGGCCGTTGCGGGGGCTCAATGAGCAGTTCTTC.

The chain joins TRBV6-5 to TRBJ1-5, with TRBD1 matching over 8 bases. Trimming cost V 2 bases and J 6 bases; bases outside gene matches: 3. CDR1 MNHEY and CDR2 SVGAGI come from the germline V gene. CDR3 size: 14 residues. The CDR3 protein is CASSYDRGGQPQHF. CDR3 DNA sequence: TGTGCCAGCAGTTACGACAGGGGAGGTCAGCCCCAGCATTTT.

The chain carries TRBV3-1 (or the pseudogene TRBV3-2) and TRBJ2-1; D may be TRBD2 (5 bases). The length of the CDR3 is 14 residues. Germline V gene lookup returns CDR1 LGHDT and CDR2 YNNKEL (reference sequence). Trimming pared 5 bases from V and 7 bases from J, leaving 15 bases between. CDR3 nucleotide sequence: TGTGCCAGCAGCGTGAGGGTGGATGTGAATGAGCAGTTCTTC. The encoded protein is CASSVRVDVNEQFF.

The CDR3 nucleotides read TGTGCCAGCAGATCAACAGGGGGCTCGAGATCACCCCTCCACTTT. It is translated as CASRSTGGSRSPLHF. The V gene is TRBV3-1 (or the pseudogene TRBV3-2), the J gene TRBJ1-6, with 9 positions matching TRBD1. Losses at the gene ends were 6 bases for V and 10 bases for J; bases not matched to a gene: 10. The V gene's germline CDR1 is LGHDT and CDR2 YNNKEL (reference sequence). The CDR3 consists of 15 residues.

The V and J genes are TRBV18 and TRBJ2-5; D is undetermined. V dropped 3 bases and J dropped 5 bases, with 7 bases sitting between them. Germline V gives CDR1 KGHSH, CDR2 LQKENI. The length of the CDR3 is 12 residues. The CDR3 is CASSPLRETQYF. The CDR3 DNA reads TGTGCCAGCTCACCCCTCCGGGAGACCCAGTACTTC.

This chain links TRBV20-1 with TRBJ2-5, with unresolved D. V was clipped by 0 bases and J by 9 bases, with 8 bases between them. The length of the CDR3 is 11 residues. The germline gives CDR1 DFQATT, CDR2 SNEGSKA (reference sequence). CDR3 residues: CSAREYLPQYF. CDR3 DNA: TGCAGTGCTAGAGAGTACTTACCCCAGTACTTC.